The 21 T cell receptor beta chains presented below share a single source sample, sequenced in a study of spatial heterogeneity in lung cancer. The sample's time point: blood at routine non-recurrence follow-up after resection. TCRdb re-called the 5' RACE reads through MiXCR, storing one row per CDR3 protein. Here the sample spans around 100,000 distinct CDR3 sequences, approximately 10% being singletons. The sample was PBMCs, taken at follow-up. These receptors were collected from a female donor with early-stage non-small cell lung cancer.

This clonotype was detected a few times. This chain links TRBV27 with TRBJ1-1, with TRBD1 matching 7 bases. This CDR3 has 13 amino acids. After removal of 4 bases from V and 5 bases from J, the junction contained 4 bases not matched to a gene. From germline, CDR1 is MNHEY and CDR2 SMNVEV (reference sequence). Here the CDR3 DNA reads TGTGCCAGCAGTTACAGGGGTGAGACTGAAGCTTTCTTT. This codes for CASSYRGETEAFF.

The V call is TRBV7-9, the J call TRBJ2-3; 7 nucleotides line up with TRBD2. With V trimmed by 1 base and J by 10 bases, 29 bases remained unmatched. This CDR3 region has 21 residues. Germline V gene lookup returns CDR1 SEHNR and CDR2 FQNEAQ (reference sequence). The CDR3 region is CASSLVFPTRRAGALGDSQYF. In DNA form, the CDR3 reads TGTGCCAGCAGCTTAGTTTTTCCCACTCGACGGGCGGGAGCGCTCGGTGATTCGCAGTATTTT.

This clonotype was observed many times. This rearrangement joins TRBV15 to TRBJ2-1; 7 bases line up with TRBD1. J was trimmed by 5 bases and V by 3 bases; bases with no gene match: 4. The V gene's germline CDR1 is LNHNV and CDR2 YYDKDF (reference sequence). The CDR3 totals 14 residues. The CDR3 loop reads CATSSYRGNNEQFF. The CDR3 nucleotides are TGTGCCACCAGCAGCTACAGGGGAAACAATGAGCAGTTCTTC.

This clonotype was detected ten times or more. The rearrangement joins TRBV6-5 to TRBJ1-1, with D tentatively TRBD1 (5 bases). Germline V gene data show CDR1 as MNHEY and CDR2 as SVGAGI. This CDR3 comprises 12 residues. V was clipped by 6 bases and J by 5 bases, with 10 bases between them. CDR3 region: CASSKWGTEAFF. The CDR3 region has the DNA TGTGCCAGCAGCAAGTGGGGGACTGAAGCTTTCTTT.

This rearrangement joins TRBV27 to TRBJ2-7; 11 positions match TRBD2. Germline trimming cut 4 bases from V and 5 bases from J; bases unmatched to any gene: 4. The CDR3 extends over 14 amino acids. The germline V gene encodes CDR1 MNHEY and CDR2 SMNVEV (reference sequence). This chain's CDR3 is CASSSASGRNEQYV. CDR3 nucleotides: TGTGCCAGCAGTTCCGCTAGCGGGAGGAACGAGCAGTACGTC.

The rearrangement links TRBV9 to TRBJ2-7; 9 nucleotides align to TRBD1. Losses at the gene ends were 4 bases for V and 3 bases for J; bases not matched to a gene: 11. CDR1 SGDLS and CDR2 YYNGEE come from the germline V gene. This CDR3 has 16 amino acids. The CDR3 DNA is TGTGCCAGCAGCCCGAACCCCGGGACAGGGTTCTACGAGCAGTACTTC. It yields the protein CASSPNPGTGFYEQYF. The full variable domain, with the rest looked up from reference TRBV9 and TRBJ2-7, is DSGVTQTPKHLITATGQRVTLRCSPRSGDLSVYWYQQSLDQGLQFLIQYYNGEERAKGNILERFSAQQFPDLHSELNLSSLELGDSALYFCASSPNPGTGFYEQYFGPGTRLTVT.

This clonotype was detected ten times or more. This chain's CDR3 is CSVRGLAGGDTQYF. The CDR3 coding sequence is TGCAGCGTTCGTGGACTAGCGGGAGGAGATACGCAGTATTTT. V usage is TRBV29-1 and J usage is TRBJ2-3, with 14 bases aligning to TRBD2. The germline CDR1 and CDR2 sequences are SQVTM and ANQGSEA. V was clipped by 5 bases and J by 5 bases; unmatched bases: 3. This CDR3 comprises 14 residues.

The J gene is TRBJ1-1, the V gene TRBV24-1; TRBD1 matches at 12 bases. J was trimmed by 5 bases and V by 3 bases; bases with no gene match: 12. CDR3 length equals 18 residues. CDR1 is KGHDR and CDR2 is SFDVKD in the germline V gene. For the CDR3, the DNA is TGTGCCACCAGTGATACCCCCGGGACAGGGGGCGCGGGGACTGAAGCTTTCTTT. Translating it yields CATSDTPGTGGAGTEAFF.

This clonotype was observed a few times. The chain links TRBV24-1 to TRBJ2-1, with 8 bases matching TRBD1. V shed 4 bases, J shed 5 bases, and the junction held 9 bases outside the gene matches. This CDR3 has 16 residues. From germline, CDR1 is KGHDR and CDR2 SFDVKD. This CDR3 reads CATSDPGTGRDNEQFF. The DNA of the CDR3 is TGTGCCACCAGTGACCCCGGGACAGGCCGCGACAATGAGCAGTTCTTC.

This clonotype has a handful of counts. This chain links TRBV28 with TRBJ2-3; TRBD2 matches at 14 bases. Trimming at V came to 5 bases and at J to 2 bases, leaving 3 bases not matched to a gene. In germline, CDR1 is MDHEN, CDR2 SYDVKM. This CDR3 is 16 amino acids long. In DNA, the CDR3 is TGTGCCAGCAGTGGGGGACTAGCGGGAGTCACAGATACGCAGTATTTT. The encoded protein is CASSGGLAGVTDTQYF.

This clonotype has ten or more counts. The DNA for the CDR3 is TGTGCCAGCGGGGACATCTACGAGCAGTACGTC. Its translation: CASGDIYEQYV. The chain has TRBV28 and TRBJ2-7; TRBD1 is a possible D gene (6 bases). V lost 8 bases and J lost 3, with 8 bases in between. The CDR3 has 11 amino acids. The germline V gene encodes CDR1 MDHEN and CDR2 SYDVKM.

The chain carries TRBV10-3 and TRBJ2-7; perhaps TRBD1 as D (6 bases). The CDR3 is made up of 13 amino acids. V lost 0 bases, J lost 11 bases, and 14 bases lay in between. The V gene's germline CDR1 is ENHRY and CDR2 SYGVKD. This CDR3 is CAISESGDTRKYF. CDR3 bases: TGTGCCATCAGTGAGTCGGGGGACACCAGGAAGTACTTC.

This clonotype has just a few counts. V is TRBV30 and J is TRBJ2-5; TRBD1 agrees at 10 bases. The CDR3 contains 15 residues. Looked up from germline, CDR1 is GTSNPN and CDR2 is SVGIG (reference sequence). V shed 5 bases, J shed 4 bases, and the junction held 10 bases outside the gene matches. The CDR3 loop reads CAWGPGTGVRETQYF. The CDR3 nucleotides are TGTGCCTGGGGACCCGGGACAGGGGTTCGAGAGACCCAGTACTTC. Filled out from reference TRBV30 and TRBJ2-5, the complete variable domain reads SQTIHQWPATLVQPVGSPLSLECTVEGTSNPNLYWYRQAAGRGLQLLFYSVGIGQISSEVPQNLSASRPQDRQFILSSKKLLLSDSGFYLCAWGPGTGVRETQYFGPGTRLLVL.

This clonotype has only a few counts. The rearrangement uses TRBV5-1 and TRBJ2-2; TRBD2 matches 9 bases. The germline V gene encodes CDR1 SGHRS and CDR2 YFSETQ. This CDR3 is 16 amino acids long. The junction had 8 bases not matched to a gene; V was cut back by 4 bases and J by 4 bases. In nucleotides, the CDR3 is TGCGCCAGCAGCGGGGGTCCTAGCGGGGTCACCGGGGAGCTGTTTTTT. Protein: CASSGGPSGVTGELFF.

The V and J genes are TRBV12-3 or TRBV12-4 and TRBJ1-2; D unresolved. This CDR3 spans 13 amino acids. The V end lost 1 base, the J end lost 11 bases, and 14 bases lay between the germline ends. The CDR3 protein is CASSLDAGRPYTF. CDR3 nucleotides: TGTGCCAGCAGTTTAGATGCGGGGAGGCCGTACACCTTC.

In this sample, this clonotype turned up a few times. The CDR3: CSVITGPLSSYEQYF. As DNA, the CDR3 is TGCAGCGTAATCACGGGACCCTTGAGCTCCTACGAGCAGTACTTC. This chain connects TRBV29-1 to TRBJ2-7, with D possibly being TRBD1 or TRBD2 (5 bases each). The V end was cut by 6 bases, the J end by 0 bases, with 18 bases between. Per the germline V gene, CDR1 is SQVTM and CDR2 is ANQGSEA. The CDR3 contains 15 residues.

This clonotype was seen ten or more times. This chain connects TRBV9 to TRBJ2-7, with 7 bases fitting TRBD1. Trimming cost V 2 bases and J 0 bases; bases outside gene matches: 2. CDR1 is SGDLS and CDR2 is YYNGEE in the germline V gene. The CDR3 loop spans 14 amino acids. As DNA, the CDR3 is TGTGCCAGCAGCGTGGGACAGTACTCCTACGAGCAGTACTTC. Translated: CASSVGQYSYEQYF.

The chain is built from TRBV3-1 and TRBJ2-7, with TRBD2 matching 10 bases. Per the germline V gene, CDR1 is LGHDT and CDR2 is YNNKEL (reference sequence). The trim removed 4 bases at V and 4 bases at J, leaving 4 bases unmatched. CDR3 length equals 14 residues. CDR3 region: CASSPGTSVYEQYF. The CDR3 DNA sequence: TGTGCCAGCAGCCCCGGGACTAGCGTGTACGAGCAGTACTTC.

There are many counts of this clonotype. In nucleotides, the CDR3 is TGTGCCAGCAGCCAAAGGGTCAACTCCTACGAGCAGTACTTC. Its translation is CASSQRVNSYEQYF. The chain is built from TRBV7-9 and TRBJ2-7; D unresolved. The germline CDR1 and CDR2 sequences are SEHNR and FQNEAQ (reference sequence). Trimming stripped 5 bases from V and 0 bases from J, with 11 bases between. This CDR3 spans 14 amino acids.

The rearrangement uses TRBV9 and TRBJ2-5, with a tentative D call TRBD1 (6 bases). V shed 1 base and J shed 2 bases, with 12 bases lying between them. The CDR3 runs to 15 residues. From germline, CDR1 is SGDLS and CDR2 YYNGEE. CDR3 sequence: CASSVTGQRQETQYF. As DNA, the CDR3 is TGTGCCAGCAGCGTAACGGGACAAAGGCAAGAGACCCAGTACTTC.

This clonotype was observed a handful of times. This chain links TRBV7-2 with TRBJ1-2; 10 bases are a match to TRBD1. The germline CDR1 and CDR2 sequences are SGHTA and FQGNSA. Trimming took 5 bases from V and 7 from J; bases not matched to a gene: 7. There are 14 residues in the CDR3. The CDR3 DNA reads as TGTGCCAGCAGCGCTCGACAGGGGGCGACTGGCTACACCTTC. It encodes CASSARQGATGYTF. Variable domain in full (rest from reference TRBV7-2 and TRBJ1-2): GAGVSQSPSNKVTEKGKDVELRCDPISGHTALYWYRQSLGQGLEFLIYFQGNSAPDKSGLPSDRFSAERTGGSVSTLTIQRTQQEDSAVYLCASSARQGATGYTFGSGTRLTVV.